This T cell receptor (beta chain) was captured in a study of cytomegalovirus exposure and HLA in healthy donors. Background on the study: Earlier results showed roughly 120 million unique TCR beta sequences derived from 150 million to 200 million T cells. Study-wide points: Analyses of presence and absence presupposed an approximately uniform sequencing depth across donors.

Comment on this clone: The target antigen is unknown.

13 Jbeta primers and 60 Vbeta primers were used for the PCR. Assay used: immunoSEQ multiplex PCR; TCRdb lists only in-frame clones, some missing. This sample contains 56,000 or so clones. Sequenced: PBMCs. The receptor was derived from a female donor in good health and CMV-seronegative.

CDR3 protein: CATQTGGNTEAFF. In nucleotides, the CDR3 is TGTGCCACCCAAACAGGGGGCAACACTGAAGCTTTCTTT. This chain links TRBV10-3 with TRBJ1-1; TRBD1 matches at 9 bases. Germline V gene data show CDR1 as ENHRY and CDR2 as SYGVKD. This CDR3 has 13 amino acids. J was trimmed by 2 bases and V by 10 bases; bases with no gene match: 5.